One and the same sample provided the 25 T cell receptor beta chains below, sequenced in a study of T cells after yellow fever vaccination. TCRdb re-called the 5' RACE reads through MiXCR, storing one row per CDR3 protein. The sample lists hundreds of thousands of distinct CDR3 sequences; less than 15% were seen once. Sequencing used PBMCs, obtained on the day of the yellow fever booster vaccination. The origin of the receptors is a man younger than 45 who received the YFV17D yellow fever vaccine.

The sample holds a few counts of this clonotype. The V gene is TRBV20-1, the J gene TRBJ2-5; possibly TRBD2 for D (5 bases). The germline CDR1 and CDR2 sequences are DFQATT and SNEGSKA (reference sequence). V gave up 4 bases and J gave up 10 bases, with 10 bases separating them. The CDR3 contains 10 residues. CDR3 sequence (DNA): TGCAGTGCTAAGAGGGTGGGCCAGTACTTC. Translating gives CSAKRVGQYF.

This clonotype appeared a few times. This rearrangement joins TRBV19 to TRBJ2-2; D is possibly TRBD1 (6 bases). Trimming shortened V by 4 bases and J by 6 bases, and 21 bases separated the two germline ends. The CDR3 totals 17 residues. CDR1 is LNHDA and CDR2 is SQIVND in the germline V gene (reference sequence). As DNA, the CDR3 is TGTGCCAGTAGTACTCCACGACACTACAGGGCGTCCGGGGAGCTGTTTTTT. This codes for CASSTPRHYRASGELFF.

The chain employs TRBV6-4 and TRBJ1-1, with TRBD1 as a possible D gene (5 bases). The CDR3 is 14 residues long. Deletions cut 4 bases from V and 3 bases from J, with 12 bases between. Germline lookup yields CDR1 MRHNA and CDR2 SNTAGT. For the CDR3, the DNA is TGTGCCAGCAGTGTGCAGGGAGGAGACACTGAAGCTTTCTTT. Translating it yields CASSVQGGDTEAFF.

V and J are TRBV7-9 and TRBJ1-4; D is uncertain. Trimming took off 5 bases at V and 6 bases at J, with 7 bases between the two ends. The CDR3 runs 12 residues. CDR1 SEHNR and CDR2 FQNEAQ come from the germline V gene (reference sequence). The CDR3 nucleotides are TGTGCCAGCAGCCTTCGGGATGAAAAACTGTTTTTT. This encodes CASSLRDEKLFF. Supplemented by reference TRBV7-9 and TRBJ1-4, the full variable domain reads DTGVSQNPRHKITKRGQNVTFRCDPISEHNRLYWYRQTLGQGPEFLTYFQNEAQLEKSRLLSDRFSAERPKGSFSTLEIQRTEQGDSAMYLCASSLRDEKLFFGSGTQLSVL.

There are a few counts of this clonotype. The chain couples TRBV20-1 to TRBJ2-7, with a tentative D call TRBD1 (6 bases). Germline-derived CDR1 and CDR2 are DFQATT and SNEGSKA (reference sequence). Trimming removed 4 bases at V and 3 bases at J, with 25 bases between. This CDR3 comprises 17 residues. The CDR3 DNA sequence: TGCAGTGCTATTCACCCGGACGGACCCGGGACATACTACGAGCAGTACTTC. Translated, it gives CSAIHPDGPGTYYEQYF.

The rearrangement uses TRBV7-3 and TRBJ2-1, with D possibly being TRBD2 (7 bases). V lost 0 bases to trimming and J lost 8 bases, with 26 bases between them. This CDR3 spans 19 amino acids. In germline, CDR1 is SGHTA, CDR2 FQGTGA. The CDR3: CASSLTRLGGGGPGDEQFF. The DNA for the CDR3 is TGTGCCAGCAGCTTAACGAGGTTGGGCGGGGGCGGCCCAGGGGATGAGCAGTTCTTC.

The chain joins TRBV15 to TRBJ1-4, with 7 bases that match TRBD1. Trimming at V came to 3 bases and at J to 3 bases, leaving 10 bases not matched to a gene. The CDR3 length is 17 residues. The germline V gene has CDR1 LNHNV and CDR2 YYDKDF (reference sequence). This CDR3 is CATSSAPGQLPNEKLFF. The CDR3 DNA reads as TGTGCCACCAGCAGTGCTCCGGGACAGTTGCCTAATGAAAAACTGTTTTTT.

The chain is built from TRBV7-9 and TRBJ1-1; D is possibly TRBD1 (6 bases). The CDR3 is 13 amino acids. Germline CDR1 reads SEHNR; CDR2 reads FQNEAQ (reference sequence). V lost 8 bases and J lost 3, with 13 bases in between. CDR3 in DNA: TGTGCCAGCTCCCGGGGGGCATACACTGAAGCTTTCTTT. It specifies CASSRGAYTEAFF.

The chain joins TRBV4-3 to TRBJ1-1; tentative D call: TRBD1 (5 bases). V was trimmed by 1 base and J by 0 bases, leaving 12 bases between them. CDR1 and CDR2 (germline): LGHNA, YSLEER. The CDR3 has 16 residues. The CDR3 sequence is CASSQGAGGLNTEAFF. CDR3 DNA sequence: TGCGCCAGCAGCCAAGGTGCCGGGGGTTTGAACACTGAAGCTTTCTTT.

The V and J genes are TRBV7-2 and TRBJ2-1; 8 bases are shared with TRBD2. This CDR3 is built from 16 residues. The V and J ends lost 5 bases and 2 bases, in that order; junction bases with no gene match: 8. CDR1 is SGHTA and CDR2 is FQGNSA in the germline V gene. This CDR3 is CASSQSPGRAYNEQFF. The CDR3 DNA reads TGTGCCAGCAGCCAGAGTCCCGGGAGGGCCTACAATGAGCAGTTCTTC.

This clonotype was seen a handful of times. The chain carries TRBV2 and TRBJ2-5; the match to TRBD1 covers 7 bases. V dropped 2 bases and J dropped 5; count of bases not matched to a gene: 8. The V gene's germline CDR1 is SNHLY and CDR2 FYNNEI. The CDR3 has 15 amino acids. The CDR3 is CASSENTGAGETQYF. CDR3 coding DNA: TGTGCCAGCAGTGAAAATACAGGGGCTGGGGAGACCCAGTACTTC.

This clonotype was picked up a small number of times. The J gene is TRBJ2-7, the V gene TRBV7-2, with a weak D call TRBD1 (5 bases). The germline V gene encodes CDR1 SGHTA and CDR2 FQGNSA. V dropped 3 bases and J dropped 3 bases, with 9 bases sitting between them. This CDR3 has 13 amino acids. The DNA of the CDR3 is TGTGCCAGCAGCTTCAGGACAATCTACGAGCAGTACTTC. Translation: CASSFRTIYEQYF.

This clonotype has a handful of counts. J is TRBJ2-1 and V is TRBV11-2; D not certain. V was shortened by 3 bases and J by 1 base, with 13 bases between the two germline ends. This CDR3 contains 16 residues. Per the germline V gene, CDR1 is SGHAT and CDR2 is FQNNGV. CDR3 in amino acids: CASSLTPRPSYNEQFF. For the CDR3, the DNA is TGTGCCAGCAGCTTGACCCCACGACCTTCCTACAATGAGCAGTTCTTC. The whole variable domain, filled in from reference TRBV11-2 and TRBJ2-1, reads EAGVAQSPRYKIIEKRQSVAFWCNPISGHATLYWYQQILGQGPKLLIQFQNNGVVDDSQLPKDRFSAERLKGVDSTLKIQPAKLEDSAVYLCASSLTPRPSYNEQFFGPGTRLTVL.

The chain couples TRBV5-1 to TRBJ2-2; D could derive from TRBD1 or TRBD2 (5 bases each). The germline CDR1 and CDR2 sequences are SGHRS and YFSETQ. Trimming took 5 bases from V and 3 from J, leaving 11 bases between them. The CDR3 covers 14 residues. The CDR3 region has the DNA TGCGCCAGCAGACCCGGGACGGACACCGGGGAGCTGTTTTTT. The encoded protein is CASRPGTDTGELFF.

The chain's CDR3 is CAISEQGDSEQYF. CDR3 nucleotide sequence: TGTGCCATCAGTGAGCAGGGTGATAGCGAGCAGTACTTC. The chain links TRBV10-3 to TRBJ2-7, with a weak D call TRBD1 (5 bases). The CDR3 is 13 amino acids. V shed 2 bases and J shed 6 bases, with 11 bases lying between them. The germline CDR1 and CDR2 sequences are ENHRY and SYGVKD.

This clonotype was seen a few times. CDR3 DNA: TGTGCCAGCAGTTACCTCCCTGATACGCAGTATTTT. This sequence encodes CASSYLPDTQYF. The chain combines TRBV6-2 or TRBV6-3 with TRBJ2-3; D unclear. CDR1 MNHEY and CDR2 SVGEGT come from the germline V gene. Trimming cost V 2 bases and J 6 bases, with 6 bases left between them. This CDR3 has 12 residues.

This clonotype occurred a few times. V and J are TRBV29-1 and TRBJ2-7; the match to TRBD1 covers 8 bases. With V trimmed by 4 bases and J by 3 bases, 5 bases remained unmatched. Per the germline V gene, CDR1 is SQVTM and CDR2 is ANQGSEA. There are 13 residues in the CDR3. This chain's CDR3 is CSVVSDRGYEQYF. In nucleotides, the CDR3 is TGCAGCGTTGTAAGTGACAGGGGCTACGAGCAGTACTTC.

This clonotype was observed a few times. V is TRBV20-1 and J is TRBJ2-3; D might be TRBD1 (5 bases). Trimming pared 0 bases from V and 0 bases from J, leaving 13 bases between. This CDR3 contains 16 residues. Germline V gene lookup returns CDR1 DFQATT and CDR2 SNEGSKA (reference sequence). CDR3 in DNA: TGCAGTGCTAGAGATACTGACAGTGCTAGCACAGATACGCAGTATTTT. This encodes CSARDTDSASTDTQYF.

This clonotype was observed at least ten times. This chain joins TRBV18 and TRBJ2-2; D unresolved. V was pared by 2 bases and J by 7 bases, with 8 bases between. The CDR3 is 13 amino acids. Germline V gene data show CDR1 as KGHSH and CDR2 as LQKENI. In DNA form, the CDR3 reads TGTGCCAGCTCACCATTCCCGGTCGGGGAGCTGTTTTTT. Protein sequence: CASSPFPVGELFF.

This clonotype was counted a single time. The rearrangement joins TRBV10-1 to TRBJ2-3; the D is unclear. This CDR3 comprises 13 residues. V was shortened by 4 bases and J by 6 bases, with 11 bases between the two germline ends. Germline CDR1 reads WNHNN; CDR2 reads SYGVQD (reference sequence). The DNA for the CDR3 is TGCGCCAGCAGTGGTCAGGTGTCCGATACGCAGTATTTT. Translating it yields CASSGQVSDTQYF.

This clonotype was seen more than once but under ten times. J is TRBJ2-1 and V is TRBV5-1; 8 nucleotides line up with TRBD2. The CDR3 spans 15 residues. The ends lost 6 bases at V and 4 bases at J; junction bases unmatched: 9. Germline CDR1 reads SGHRS; CDR2 reads YFSETQ. The CDR3 nucleotides are TGCGCCAGCACGTCTAGCGGGTACCCTTACAATGAGCAGTTCTTC. Its translation is CASTSSGYPYNEQFF.

V gene TRBV27 combines with J gene TRBJ2-2; D unresolved. CDR1 and CDR2 (germline): MNHEY, SMNVEV (reference sequence). The CDR3 runs to 13 residues. V dropped 7 bases and J dropped 3 bases, with 9 bases sitting between them. The DNA of the CDR3 is TGTGCCAGCACTTTTGTCGACACCGGGGAGCTGTTTTTT. This gives the protein CASTFVDTGELFF.

The chain employs TRBV20-1 and TRBJ2-4; D is unclear. Trimming pared 5 bases from V and 1 base from J, leaving 12 bases between. CDR3 size: 14 residues. CDR1 and CDR2 (germline): DFQATT, SNEGSKA (reference sequence). DNA for the CDR3: TGCAGTGCTCCCCAGCCTGGGGCCAAAAACATTCAGTACTTC. It codes for CSAPQPGAKNIQYF.

The V call is TRBV5-1, the J call TRBJ2-5; D possibly corresponds to TRBD2 (6 bases). This CDR3 is 14 amino acids long. The V end was cut by 2 bases, the J end by 5 bases, with 13 bases between. CDR1 is SGHRS and CDR2 is YFSETQ in the germline V gene. In DNA, the CDR3 is TGCGCCAGCAGCTTTAGAGGAGGGGAGGAGACCCAGTACTTC. Translating gives CASSFRGGEETQYF.

A few counts support this clonotype. This chain links TRBV29-1 with TRBJ2-1; D gene unclear. This CDR3 has 13 residues. The germline CDR1 and CDR2 sequences are SQVTM and ANQGSEA. V was clipped by 4 bases and J by 6 bases, with 13 bases between them. CDR3 sequence: CSVVGSVGNEQFF. In DNA form, the CDR3 reads TGCAGCGTTGTGGGCTCAGTCGGCAATGAGCAGTTCTTC.